Only a few counts were recorded for the clone carrying this TCR beta chain. This record comes from a study of blood T cells in healthy people across ages. For the second PCR, which ran for about 6 to 11 cycles, a sample-barcoded 5' primer and a J-beta primer mix were used. In TCRdb, the 5' RACE reads were re-called with MiXCR into one record per CDR3 protein. The table lists around 780,000 distinct CDR3 sequences, under 30% of them singletons. Donors ranged from about 6 to 95 years old and were healthy Caucasians in Russia. Germline values: CDR1 DFQATT, CDR2 SNEGSKA (reference sequence). The CDR3 loop spans 15 amino acids. Unmatched junction bases numbered 7, after V lost 0 bases and J lost 2 bases. This sample was shared with a second study, whose subject was T cells of mothers and their children.

The clonotype comes from a boy aged 10-17 years in good health. Sequenced sample: blood. This rearrangement joins TRBV20-1 to TRBJ2-7, with TRBD1 identical over 7 bases. The CDR3 nucleotides are TGCAGTGCTAGAGATCTTTTAGGGACAGCCTACGAGCAGTACTTC. Its translation: CSARDLLGTAYEQYF.